This T cell receptor (beta chain) comes out of a study of blood T cells in healthy people across ages. Sample-barcoded 5' priming and a J-beta primer mix drove a second PCR of roughly 7 to 11 cycles. In TCRdb, the 5' RACE reads were re-called with MiXCR into one record per CDR3 protein. The top ten hold 25% to 30% of the sample, which has hundreds of thousands of distinct CDR3 sequences, roughly 41% seen once. The CDR3 length is 14 residues. The germline V gene encodes CDR1 SGDLS and CDR2 YYNGEE. Trimming took off 3 bases at V and 3 bases at J, with 10 bases between the two ends. Findings and caveats of the study: As age increased, TCR beta diversity per million T cells fell in a roughly linear fashion.

Note on this clonotype: No antigen is known for it.

The genes are TRBV9 and TRBJ2-4; D might be TRBD1 or TRBD2, each matching 5 bases. The TCR originated in a man at least 80 years old in good health. The sequencing input was blood. DNA for the CDR3: TGTGCCAGCAGCGGGGGGACGGGCAAAAACATTCAGTACTTC. It translates to CASSGGTGKNIQYF.